This T cell receptor beta chain appears in the sequencing data of a study of Tregs in tolerant kidney transplant recipients. Study-wide points: No direct test of biological reproducibility was done here.

Trimming cost V 2 bases and J 3 bases, with 8 bases left between them. Germline V gene data show CDR1 as SGHNT and CDR2 as YYREEE (reference sequence). The CDR3 has 13 residues. Clones were sequenced by immunoSEQ multiplex PCR, and TCRdb holds only the in-frame ones, with some missing. Altogether about 110,000 clones are present, nearly 90% being singletons, with the ten largest covering 0.34%. As for this clone: Its antigen remains unidentified.

Unstimulated Tregs (CD4+CD25+CD127-) and CD4+CD25- non-Tregs were sorted from PBMCs. Sample: CD4+ T cells from blood, taken before the transplant. The origin of this receptor is a human donor who received a combined kidney and bone marrow transplant. The chain uses TRBV5-4 and TRBJ1-1; no reliable D call. CDR3 bases: TGTGCCAGCAGCTTTGGGCCGGACACTGAAGCTTTCTTT. Residues: CASSFGPDTEAFF.